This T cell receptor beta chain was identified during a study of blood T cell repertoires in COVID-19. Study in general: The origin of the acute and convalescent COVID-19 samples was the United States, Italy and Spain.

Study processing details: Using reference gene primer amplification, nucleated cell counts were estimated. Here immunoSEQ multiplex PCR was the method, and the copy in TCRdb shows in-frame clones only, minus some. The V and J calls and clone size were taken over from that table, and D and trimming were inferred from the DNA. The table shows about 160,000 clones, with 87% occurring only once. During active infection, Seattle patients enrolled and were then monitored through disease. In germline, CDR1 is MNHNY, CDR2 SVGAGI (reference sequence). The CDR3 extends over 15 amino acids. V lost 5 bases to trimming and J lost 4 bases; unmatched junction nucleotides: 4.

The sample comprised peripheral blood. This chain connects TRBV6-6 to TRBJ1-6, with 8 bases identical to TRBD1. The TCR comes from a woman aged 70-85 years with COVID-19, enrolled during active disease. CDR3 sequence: CASSPGDRYNSPLHF. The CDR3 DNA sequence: TGTGCCAGCAGTCCGGGGGACAGGTATAATTCACCCCTCCACTTT.